This TCR beta chain was recorded in a study of blood T cell repertoires in COVID-19. The V gene lost 0 bases and the J gene lost 9 bases, with 17 bases spanning the gap. The CDR3 covers 15 residues. Germline values: CDR1 MRHNA, CDR2 SNTAGT. This clone was observed a few times. As originally analysed: Cell counts per sample came from amplifying reference gene primers. TCRdb's table, derived via immunoSEQ multiplex PCR, lists solely in-frame clones and lacks some. The V and J calls and the clone size are those of that table, but D and trimming were determined from the DNA. Of around 56,000 clones listed, less than 85% are singletons.

The specimen was peripheral blood. The rearrangement links TRBV6-4 to TRBJ1-1; D may be TRBD1 (5 bases). The receptor comes from a woman between 45 and 65 years old with active or convalescent COVID-19. CDR3 amino acids: CASSDSSGAFSQAFF. The CDR3 nucleotides are TGTGCCAGCAGTGACTCGAGCGGGGCGTTTTCTCAAGCTTTCTTT.